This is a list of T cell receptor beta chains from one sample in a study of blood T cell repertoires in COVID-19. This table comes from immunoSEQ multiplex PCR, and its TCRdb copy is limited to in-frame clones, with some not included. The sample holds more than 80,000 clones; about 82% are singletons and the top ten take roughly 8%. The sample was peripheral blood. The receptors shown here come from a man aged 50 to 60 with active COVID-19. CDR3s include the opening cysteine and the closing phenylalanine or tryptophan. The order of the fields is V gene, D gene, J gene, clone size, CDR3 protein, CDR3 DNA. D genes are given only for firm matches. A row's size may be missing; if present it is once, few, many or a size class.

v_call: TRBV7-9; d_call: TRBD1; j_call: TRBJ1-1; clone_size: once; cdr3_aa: CASSDGQAQTAFF; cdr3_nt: TGTGCCAGCAGCGACGGACAGGCCCAGACCGCTTTCTTT
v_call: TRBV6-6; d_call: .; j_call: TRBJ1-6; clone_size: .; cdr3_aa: CASSPLRGSNSPLHF; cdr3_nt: TGTGCCAGCAGCCCTCTCCGGGGAAGTAATTCACCCCTCCACTTT
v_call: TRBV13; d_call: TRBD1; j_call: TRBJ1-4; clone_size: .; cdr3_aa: CASSSGRQGGGEKLFF; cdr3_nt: TGTGCCAGCAGCTCGGGGAGACAGGGTGGGGGAGAAAAACTGTTTTTT
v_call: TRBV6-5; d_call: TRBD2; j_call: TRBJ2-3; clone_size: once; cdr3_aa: CASSPQRGTTDTQYF; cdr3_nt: TGTGCCAGCAGTCCCCAGCGGGGGACCACAGATACGCAGTATTTT
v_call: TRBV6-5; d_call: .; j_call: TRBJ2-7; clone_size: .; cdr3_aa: CASLASLSYEQYF; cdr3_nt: TGTGCCAGTCTCGCGTCCCTTTCCTACGAGCAGTACTTC
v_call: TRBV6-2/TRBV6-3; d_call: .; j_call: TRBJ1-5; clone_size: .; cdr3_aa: CASSYSAVNNQPQHF; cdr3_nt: TGTGCCAGCAGTTACTCCGCAGTCAACAATCAGCCCCAGCATTTT
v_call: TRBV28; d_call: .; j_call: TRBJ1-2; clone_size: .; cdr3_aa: CASSSRGGLMDGYTF; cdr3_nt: TGTGCCAGCAGTTCACGGGGGGGGCTCATGGATGGCTACACCTTC
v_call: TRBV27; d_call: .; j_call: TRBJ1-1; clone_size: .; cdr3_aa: CASSWGHQNTEAFF; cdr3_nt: TGTGCCAGCAGTTGGGGACACCAGAACACTGAAGCTTTCTTT
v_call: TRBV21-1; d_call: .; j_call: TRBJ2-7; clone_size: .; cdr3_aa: CASSKTKAGAGEQYF; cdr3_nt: TGTGCCAGCAGCAAAACGAAGGCAGGGGCTGGCGAGCAGTACTTC
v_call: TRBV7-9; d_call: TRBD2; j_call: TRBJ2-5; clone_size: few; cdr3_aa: CASSLGLAGLQQETQYF; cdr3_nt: TGTGCCAGCAGCTTAGGACTAGCGGGGCTCCAACAAGAGACCCAGTACTTC
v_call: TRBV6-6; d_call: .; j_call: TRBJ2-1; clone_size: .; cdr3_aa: CASSYEGNEQFF; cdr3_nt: TGTGCCAGCAGTTACGAGGGCAATGAGCAGTTCTTC
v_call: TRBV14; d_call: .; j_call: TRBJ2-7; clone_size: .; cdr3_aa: CASSQVRQATRHEQYF; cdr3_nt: TGTGCCAGCAGCCAAGTCCGACAGGCAACCAGGCACGAGCAGTACTTC
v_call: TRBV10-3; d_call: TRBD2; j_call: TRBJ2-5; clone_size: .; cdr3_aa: CAISAASGEETQYF; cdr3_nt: TGTGCCATCAGTGCGGCTAGCGGGGAAGAGACCCAGTACTTC
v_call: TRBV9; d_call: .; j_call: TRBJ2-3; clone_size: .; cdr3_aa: CASGGDVADTQYF; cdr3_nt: TGTGCCAGCGGAGGAGACGTGGCAGATACGCAGTATTTT
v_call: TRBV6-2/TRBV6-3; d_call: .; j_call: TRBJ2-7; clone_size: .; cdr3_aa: CASSRQTREQYF; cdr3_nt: TGTGCCAGCAGCCGACAGACGCGCGAGCAGTACTTC
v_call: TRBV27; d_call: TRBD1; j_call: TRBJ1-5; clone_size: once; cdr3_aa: CASGDRSANQPQHF; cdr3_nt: TGTGCCAGCGGGGACAGGTCGGCCAATCAGCCCCAGCATTTT
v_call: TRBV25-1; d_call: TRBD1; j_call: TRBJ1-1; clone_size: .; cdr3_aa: CASSEPTTGDTEAFF; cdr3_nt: TGTGCCAGCAGTGAACCAACGACAGGGGACACTGAAGCTTTCTTT
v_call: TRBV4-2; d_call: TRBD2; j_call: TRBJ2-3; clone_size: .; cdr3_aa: CASRELLAGVGDTQYF; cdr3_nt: TGTGCCAGCAGGGAATTACTAGCGGGAGTAGGGGATACGCAGTATTTT
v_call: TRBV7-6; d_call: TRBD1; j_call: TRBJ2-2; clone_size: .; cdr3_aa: CASSPGTVNTGELFF; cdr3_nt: TGTGCCAGCAGCCCCGGGACAGTAAACACCGGGGAGCTGTTTTTT
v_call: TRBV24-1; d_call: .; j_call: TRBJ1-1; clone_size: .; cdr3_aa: CATAGTGRNTEAFF; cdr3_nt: TGTGCCACTGCGGGAACGGGGCGGAACACTGAAGCTTTCTTT